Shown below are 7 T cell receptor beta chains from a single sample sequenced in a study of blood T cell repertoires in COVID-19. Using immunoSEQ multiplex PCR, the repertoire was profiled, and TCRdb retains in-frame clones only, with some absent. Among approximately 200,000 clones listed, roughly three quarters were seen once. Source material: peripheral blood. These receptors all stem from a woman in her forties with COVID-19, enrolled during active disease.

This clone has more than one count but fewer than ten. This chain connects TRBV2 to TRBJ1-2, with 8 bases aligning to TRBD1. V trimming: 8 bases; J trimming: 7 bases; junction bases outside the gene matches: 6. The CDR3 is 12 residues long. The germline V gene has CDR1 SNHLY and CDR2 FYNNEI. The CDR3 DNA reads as TGTGCCAGCGCCCAGGGGGCACGTGGCTACACCTTC. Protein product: CASAQGARGYTF.

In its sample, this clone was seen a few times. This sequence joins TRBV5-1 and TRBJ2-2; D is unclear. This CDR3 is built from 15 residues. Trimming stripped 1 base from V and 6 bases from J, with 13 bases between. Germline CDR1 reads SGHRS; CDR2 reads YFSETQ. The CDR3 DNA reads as TGCGCCAGCAGCTTGATGGGCAATCGAGCCGGGGAGCTGTTTTTT. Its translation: CASSLMGNRAGELFF. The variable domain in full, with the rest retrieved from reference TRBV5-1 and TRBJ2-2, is KAGVTQTPRYLIKTRGQQVTLSCSPISGHRSVSWYQQTPGQGLQFLFEYFSETQRNKGNFPGRFSGRQFSNSRSEMNVSTLELGDSALYLCASSLMGNRAGELFFGEGSRLTVL.

The CDR3, as DNA: TGTGCCAGCAGCTTTCGACAGTCGTACGAGCAGTACTTC. Its protein product is CASSFRQSYEQYF. The rearrangement joins TRBV7-2 to TRBJ2-7; weak D call: TRBD1 (5 bases). Germline V lookup: CDR1 SGHTA, CDR2 FQGNSA. Trimming stripped 3 bases from V and 4 bases from J, with 10 bases between. The CDR3 consists of 13 residues.

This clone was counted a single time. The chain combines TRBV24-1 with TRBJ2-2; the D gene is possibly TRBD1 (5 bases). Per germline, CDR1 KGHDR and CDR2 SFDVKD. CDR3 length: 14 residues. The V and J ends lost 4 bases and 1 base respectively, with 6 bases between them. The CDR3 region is CATSEGQNTGELFF. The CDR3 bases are TGTGCCACCAGTGAGGGGCAGAACACCGGGGAGCTGTTTTTT.

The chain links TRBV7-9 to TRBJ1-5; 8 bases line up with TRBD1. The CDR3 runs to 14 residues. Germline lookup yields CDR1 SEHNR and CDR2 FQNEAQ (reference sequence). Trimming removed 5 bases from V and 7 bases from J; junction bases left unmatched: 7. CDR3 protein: CASSRTGLAQPQHF. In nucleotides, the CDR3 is TGTGCCAGCAGCCGGACAGGGCTCGCCCAGCCCCAGCATTTT.

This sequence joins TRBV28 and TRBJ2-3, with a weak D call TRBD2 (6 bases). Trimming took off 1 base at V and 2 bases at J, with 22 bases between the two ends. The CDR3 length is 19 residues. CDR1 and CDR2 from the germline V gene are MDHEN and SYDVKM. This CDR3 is CASSLYSAWGDVDTDTQYF. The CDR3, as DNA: TGTGCCAGCAGTTTATATTCAGCGTGGGGGGATGTCGACACAGATACGCAGTATTTT.

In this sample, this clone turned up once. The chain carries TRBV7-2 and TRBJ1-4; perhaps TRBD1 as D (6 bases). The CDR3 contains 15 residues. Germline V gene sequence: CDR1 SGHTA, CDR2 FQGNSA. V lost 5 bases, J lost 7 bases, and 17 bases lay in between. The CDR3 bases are TGTGCCAGCAGCGCCCGCGGGGGCGCGGGTGAAAAACTGTTTTTT. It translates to CASSARGGAGEKLFF.